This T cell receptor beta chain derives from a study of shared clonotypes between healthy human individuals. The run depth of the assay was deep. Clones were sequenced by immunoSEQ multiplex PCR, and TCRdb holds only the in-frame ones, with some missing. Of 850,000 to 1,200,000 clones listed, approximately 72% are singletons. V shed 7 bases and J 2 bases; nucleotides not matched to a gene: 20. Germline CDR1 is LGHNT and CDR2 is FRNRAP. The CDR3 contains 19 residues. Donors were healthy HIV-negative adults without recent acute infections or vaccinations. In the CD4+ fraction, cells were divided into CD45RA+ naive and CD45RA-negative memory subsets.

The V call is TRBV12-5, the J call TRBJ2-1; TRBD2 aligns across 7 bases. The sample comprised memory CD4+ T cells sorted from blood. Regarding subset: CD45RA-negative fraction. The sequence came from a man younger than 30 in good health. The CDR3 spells CASDWGNHGGRATYNEQFF. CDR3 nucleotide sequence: TGTGCTAGTGACTGGGGGAACCACGGTGGGAGGGCAACCTACAATGAGCAGTTCTTC.